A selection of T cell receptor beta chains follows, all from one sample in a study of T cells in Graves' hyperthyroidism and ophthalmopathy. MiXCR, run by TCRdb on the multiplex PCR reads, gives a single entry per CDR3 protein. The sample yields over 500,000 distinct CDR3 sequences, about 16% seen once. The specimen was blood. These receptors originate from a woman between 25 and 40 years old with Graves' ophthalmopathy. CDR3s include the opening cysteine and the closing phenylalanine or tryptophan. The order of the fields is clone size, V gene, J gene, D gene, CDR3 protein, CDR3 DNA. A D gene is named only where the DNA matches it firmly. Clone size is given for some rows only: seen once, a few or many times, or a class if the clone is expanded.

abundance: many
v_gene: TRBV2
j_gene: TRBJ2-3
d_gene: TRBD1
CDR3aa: CASRSTGPTDTQYF
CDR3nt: TGTGCCAGCAGGTCGACAGGGCCCACAGATACGCAGTATTTT

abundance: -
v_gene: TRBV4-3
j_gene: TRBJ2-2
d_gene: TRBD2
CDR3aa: CASSQGPLAGAAQGELFF
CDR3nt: TGCGCCAGCAGCCAAGGACCTCTAGCGGGAGCCGCCCAGGGGGAGCTGTTTTTT

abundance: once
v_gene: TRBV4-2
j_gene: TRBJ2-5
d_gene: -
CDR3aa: CASSQATGTSETQYF
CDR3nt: TGTGCCAGCAGCCAAGCTACAGGGACCTCGGAGACCCAGTACTTC

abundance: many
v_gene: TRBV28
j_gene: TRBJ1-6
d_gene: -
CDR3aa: CASSSENNSPLHF
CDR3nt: TGTGCCAGCAGTTCAGAGAATAATTCACCCCTCCACTTT

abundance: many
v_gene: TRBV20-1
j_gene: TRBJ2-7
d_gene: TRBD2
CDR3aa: CSAHRGLASYEQYF
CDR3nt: TGCAGTGCCCACAGGGGACTAGCGTCCTACGAGCAGTACTTC

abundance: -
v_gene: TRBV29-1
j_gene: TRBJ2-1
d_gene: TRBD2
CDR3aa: CSVEEGAGGSYNEQFF
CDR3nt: TGCAGCGTTGAGGAGGGAGCGGGAGGTTCCTACAATGAGCAGTTCTTC

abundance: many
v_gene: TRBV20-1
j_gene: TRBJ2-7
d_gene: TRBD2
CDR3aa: CSARDTPGTSRGEQYF
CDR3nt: TGCAGTGCTAGAGATACCCCCGGGACTAGCAGAGGGGAGCAGTACTTC

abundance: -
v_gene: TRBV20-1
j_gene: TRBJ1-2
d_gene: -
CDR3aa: CSGTGTDYDYTF
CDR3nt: TGCAGTGGAACCGGGACGGACTATGACTACACCTTC

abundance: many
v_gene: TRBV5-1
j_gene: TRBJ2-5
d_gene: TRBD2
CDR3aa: CASSLAGSGIAETQYF
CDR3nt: TGCGCCAGCAGCTTGGCCGGTAGCGGGATAGCGGAGACCCAGTACTTC

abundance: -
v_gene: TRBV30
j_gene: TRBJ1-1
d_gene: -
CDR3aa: CAWGLTGKSTEAFF
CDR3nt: TGTGCCTGGGGACTCACAGGGAAGAGCACTGAAGCCTTCTTT

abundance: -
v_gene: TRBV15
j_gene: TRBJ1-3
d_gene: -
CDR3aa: CATSRAARKASGNTIYF
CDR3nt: TGTGCCACCAGCAGAGCCGCCAGGAAAGCTTCTGGAAACACCATATATTTT

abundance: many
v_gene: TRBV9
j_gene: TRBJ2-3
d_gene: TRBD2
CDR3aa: CASSALSGRSPTDTQYF
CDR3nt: TGTGCCAGCAGCGCCCTTAGCGGGAGGTCCCCCACAGATACGCAGTATTTT

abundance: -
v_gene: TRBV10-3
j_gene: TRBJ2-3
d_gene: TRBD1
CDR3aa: CANQAGTGGTDTQYF
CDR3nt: TGTGCCAACCAAGCCGGGACAGGGGGCACAGATACGCAGTATTTT

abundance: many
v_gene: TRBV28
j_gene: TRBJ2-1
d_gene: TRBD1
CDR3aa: CASSSGGTAYNEQFF
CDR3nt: TGTGCCAGCAGTTCAGGGGGCACAGCCTACAATGAGCAGTTCTTC

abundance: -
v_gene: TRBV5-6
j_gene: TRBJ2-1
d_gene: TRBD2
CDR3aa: CASSLSGSSSYNEQFF
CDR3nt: TGTGCCAGCAGCTTAAGCGGGAGTAGCTCCTACAATGAGCAGTTCTTC

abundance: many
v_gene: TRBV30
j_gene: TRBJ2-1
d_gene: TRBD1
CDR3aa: CAWGQGRDEQFF
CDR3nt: TGTGCCTGGGGACAGGGGAGGGATGAGCAGTTCTTC

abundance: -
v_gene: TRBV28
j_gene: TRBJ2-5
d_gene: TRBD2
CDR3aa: CASSSSGTMVRTQYF
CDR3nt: TGTGCCAGCAGTTCGTCCGGGACTATGGTCCGGACCCAGTACTTC